In this sample, the clone carrying this TCR beta chain turned up once. The V end was cut by 2 bases, the J end by 9 bases, with 32 bases between. Germline V CDR1 and CDR2: SGHVS, FQNEAQ. The CDR3 has 19 amino acids. With 60 Vbeta and 13 Jbeta primers, the PCR was carried out. Clones were sequenced by immunoSEQ multiplex PCR, and TCRdb holds only the in-frame ones, with some missing. The sample includes approximately 170,000 clones, roughly 88% of them seen just once. This sample was taken from a study of cytomegalovirus exposure and HLA in healthy donors. Study context: A previous analysis identified fewer than 130 million unique TCR beta sequences derived from 180 million or so T cells.

This receptor was identified in a boy aged 2 to 9 in good health and CMV-seronegative. Sequencing was done on a sample of PBMCs. This chain links TRBV7-8 with TRBJ2-7, with D tentatively TRBD2 (7 bases). The CDR3 nucleotides read TGTGCCAGCAGCTTATATGCCCTAGGGGGAGCGGGAAGAGGGGAAGGGCAGTACTTC. It encodes CASSLYALGGAGRGEGQYF. Combining the CDR3 with reference TRBV7-8 and TRBJ2-7 gives the whole variable domain GAGVSQSPRYKVAKRGQDVALRCDPISGHVSLFWYQQALGQGPEFLTYFQNEAQLDKSGLPSDRFFAERPEGSVSTLKIQRTQQEDSAVYLCASSLYALGGAGRGEGQYFGPGTRLTVT.